The rows below give T cell receptor beta chains drawn from one sample of a study of T cells in Graves' hyperthyroidism and ophthalmopathy. MiXCR, run by TCRdb on the multiplex PCR reads, gives a single entry per CDR3 protein. The sample yields about 400,000 distinct CDR3 sequences, 15% seen once. The sample was blood. The receptor source for this set is a woman younger than 45 with Graves' hyperthyroidism. Each CDR3 is given with its conserved first and last residue. A D gene is named only where the DNA matches it firmly. Some rows have no size entry. The others give once, few or many, or a class for an expanded clone.

V	D	J	size	CDR3	DNA
TRBV25-1	TRBD1	TRBJ2-3	-	CASSDTGGPGDTQYF	TGTGCCAGCAGTGATACAGGGGGGCCAGGAGATACGCAGTATTTT
TRBV6-1	-	TRBJ2-7	many	CASSEAWGRVEQYF	TGTGCCAGCAGTGAAGCGTGGGGGCGGGTCGAGCAGTACTTC
TRBV27	-	TRBJ2-2	few	CASSFIRAGATGELFF	TGTGCCAGCAGTTTTATTAGGGCAGGGGCCACCGGGGAGCTGTTTTTT
TRBV19	-	TRBJ1-5	few	CASSIPTGNQPQHF	TGTGCCAGTAGTATTCCGACAGGCAATCAGCCCCAGCATTTT
TRBV27	-	TRBJ1-4	many	CASSLAGAYEKLFF	TGTGCCAGCAGTTTGGCAGGGGCCTATGAAAAACTGTTTTTT
TRBV30	-	TRBJ1-4	-	CAWSIVREKLFF	TGTGCCTGGAGTATCGTAAGGGAAAAACTGTTTTTT
TRBV20-1	TRBD2	TRBJ2-3	many	CSARLAGGFRSTDTQYF	TGCAGTGCCAGACTAGCGGGAGGATTCCGGAGCACAGATACGCAGTATTTT
TRBV10-2	TRBD1	TRBJ2-2	few	CASSELQGATGELFF	TGCGCCAGCAGTGAACTACAGGGGGCGACCGGGGAGCTGTTTTTT
TRBV20-1	-	TRBJ2-5	many	CSARQQGPETQYF	TGCAGTGCTAGGCAACAGGGTCCCGAGACCCAGTACTTC
TRBV12-3/TRBV12-4	TRBD2	TRBJ2-1	many	CASSFSAGLAGTEQFF	TGTGCCAGCAGTTTCTCCGCTGGACTAGCGGGGACAGAGCAGTTCTTC
TRBV7-6	-	TRBJ2-7	-	CASSLGGQEFYEQYF	TGTGCCAGCAGCTTAGGGGGTCAGGAGTTCTACGAGCAGTACTTC
TRBV4-1	TRBD1	TRBJ1-5	-	CARSQDSVSGGEDQPQHF	TGCGCCAGGAGCCAAGATTCTGTCTCAGGGGGCGAAGATCAGCCCCAGCATTTT
TRBV5-5	TRBD1	TRBJ1-5	many	CASSLVSGGENQPQHF	TGTGCCAGCAGCTTGGTTTCAGGGGGTGAAAATCAGCCCCAGCATTTT
TRBV24-1	-	TRBJ1-6	-	CATTRTSLYNSPLHF	TGTGCCACCACTCGGACAAGTTTATATAATTCACCCCTCCACTTT
TRBV9	-	TRBJ2-1	-	CASSEVTPNEQFF	TGTGCCAGCAGCGAGGTAACTCCAAATGAGCAGTTCTTC
TRBV30	-	TRBJ2-3	many	CAWSERDTQYF	TGTGCCTGGAGTGAGCGAGATACGCAGTATTTT
TRBV9	-	TRBJ2-3	few	CASSVALAENTQYF	TGTGCCAGCAGCGTAGCCCTAGCCGAAAATACGCAGTATTTT
TRBV6-1	-	TRBJ1-2	many	CASSEWYSYGYTF	TGTGCCAGCAGTGAATGGTACAGCTATGGCTACACCTTC
TRBV24-1	-	TRBJ2-2	many	CATSDRPISMGGLNTGELFF	TGTGCCACCAGTGATAGACCAATTTCGATGGGGGGGCTGAACACCGGGGAGCTGTTTTTT
TRBV9	-	TRBJ1-4	-	CASSAGLSPNNEKLFF	TGTGCCAGCAGCGCTGGGCTTTCCCCAAATAATGAAAAACTGTTTTTT
TRBV24-1	-	TRBJ2-2	few	CATSDTGEPGGELFF	TGTGCCACCAGTGATACCGGGGAACCTGGGGGGGAGCTGTTTTTT
TRBV5-1	TRBD1	TRBJ2-7	many	CASSLGTGPSYEQYF	TGCGCCAGCAGCTTGGGGACAGGGCCCTCCTACGAGCAGTACTTC